One and the same sample provided the 13 T cell receptor beta chains below, sequenced in a study of identical twins. TCRdb fed the 5' RACE reads into MiXCR, producing one record per CDR3 protein. The sample carries 300,000 or so distinct CDR3 sequences, roughly 9% recorded once. The sample also formed part of further work on yellow fever vaccine responses in identical twins.

The specimen sequenced was CD8+ T cells sorted from blood. The source is a woman between 18 and 29 years old in good health.

There are many counts of this clonotype. V and J are TRBV13 and TRBJ2-5; D gene ambiguous. Trimming removed 8 bases at V and 3 bases at J, with 16 bases between. The CDR3 totals 14 residues. CDR1 and CDR2 (germline): PRHDT, FYEKMQ (reference sequence). CDR3 in amino acids: CASRPSEPKETQYF. CDR3 in DNA: TGTGCCAGCCGCCCTTCTGAGCCGAAAGAGACCCAGTACTTC.

A few counts support this clonotype. The chain combines TRBV28 with TRBJ2-3; D unclear. Germline values: CDR1 MDHEN, CDR2 SYDVKM. Trimming cost V 6 bases and J 2 bases, with 12 bases left between them. The CDR3 extends over 14 amino acids. The CDR3 coding sequence is TGTGCCAGCAGCCCCGTTGGGGACACAGATACGCAGTATTTT. It codes for CASSPVGDTDTQYF.

At least ten counts were recorded for this clonotype. V and J are TRBV7-9 and TRBJ2-1; no clear D. From germline, CDR1 is SEHNR and CDR2 FQNEAQ (reference sequence). Trimming pared 6 bases from V and 3 bases from J, leaving 18 bases between. CDR3 length: 16 residues. The CDR3 here is CASRWQTDPNYNEQFF. CDR3 DNA sequence: TGTGCCAGCAGGTGGCAGACGGATCCAAACTACAATGAGCAGTTCTTC.

There are many counts of this clonotype. V is TRBV20-1 and J is TRBJ2-1, with D perhaps TRBD1 (6 bases). The CDR3 spans 14 residues. Trimming pared 4 bases from V and 3 bases from J, leaving 13 bases between. Germline V lookup: CDR1 DFQATT, CDR2 SNEGSKA (reference sequence). As DNA, the CDR3 is TGCAGTGCTACCTGGACAGCCGACTACAATGAGCAGTTCTTC. Translated: CSATWTADYNEQFF.

The chain uses TRBV27 and TRBJ1-6; D is undetermined. The CDR3 length is 15 residues. Germline V gives CDR1 MNHEY, CDR2 SMNVEV (reference sequence). With 4 bases removed from V and 3 bases from J, the gap between germline ends came to 10 bases. CDR3 in amino acids: CASSSSWVYNSPLHF. The DNA of the CDR3 is TGTGCCAGCAGTTCCTCGTGGGTCTATAATTCACCCCTCCACTTT.

This clonotype came up many times. The chain links TRBV9 to TRBJ1-1; D gene uncertain. The germline V gene has CDR1 SGDLS and CDR2 YYNGEE. Trimming took 2 bases from V and 1 from J, leaving 6 bases between them. The CDR3 runs to 13 residues. The CDR3 region is CASSVEGNTEAFF. In DNA form, the CDR3 reads TGTGCCAGCAGCGTTGAGGGGAACACTGAAGCTTTCTTT.

This clonotype was detected only a few times. The V and J genes are TRBV29-1 and TRBJ2-2; unclear D gene. The CDR3 consists of 17 residues. Between the trimmed V and J ends, which lost 1 base and 0 bases, there was a span of 15 bases. The germline V gene encodes CDR1 SQVTM and CDR2 ANQGSEA. The CDR3 region has the DNA TGCAGCGTTGAAGGTAGAAAAGGTGATGCGAACACCGGGGAGCTGTTTTTT. Protein product: CSVEGRKGDANTGELFF.

There are many counts of this clonotype. This rearrangement joins TRBV15 to TRBJ2-1; TRBD2 aligns across 8 bases. V shed 2 bases, J shed 3 bases, and the junction held 6 bases outside the gene matches. The CDR3 covers 16 residues. The germline gives CDR1 LNHNV, CDR2 YYDKDF (reference sequence). The CDR3 DNA sequence: TGTGCCACCAGCAGACACCCGCGGGGGGACTACAATGAGCAGTTCTTC. This encodes CATSRHPRGDYNEQFF. Full variable domain (rest looked up from reference TRBV15 and TRBJ2-1): DAMVIQNPRYQVTQFGKPVTLSCSQTLNHNVMYWYQQKSSQAPKLLFHYYDKDFNNEADTPDNFQSRRPNTSFCFLDIRSPGLGDTAMYLCATSRHPRGDYNEQFFGPGTRLTVL.

There are many counts of this clonotype. This sequence joins TRBV28 and TRBJ2-2; D gene uncertain. Germline V gene lookup returns CDR1 MDHEN and CDR2 SYDVKM. V lost 3 bases and J 2 bases, leaving 10 bases between the germline ends. This CDR3 has 15 amino acids. The CDR3 loop reads CASSFRHKNTGELFF. DNA of the CDR3: TGTGCCAGCAGTTTTCGGCATAAAAACACCGGGGAGCTGTTTTTT.

This clonotype was recorded at least ten times. The chain links TRBV7-3 to TRBJ2-2; TRBD2 agrees at 8 bases. CDR1 SGHTA and CDR2 FQGTGA come from the germline V gene. The CDR3 spans 15 residues. J lost 6 bases, V lost 2 bases, and 5 bases had no gene match. DNA of the CDR3: TGTGCCAGCAGCTTATCGGGGGGGCTGGCCGGGGAGCTGTTTTTT. It specifies CASSLSGGLAGELFF.

This clonotype appeared many times. The V and J genes are TRBV2 and TRBJ2-5; D may be TRBD1 or TRBD2 (6 bases each). Trimming removed 7 bases at V and 5 bases at J, with 26 bases between. The CDR3 covers 17 residues. The germline V gene has CDR1 SNHLY and CDR2 FYNNEI. The CDR3 spells CASNPGATGGGSETQYF. The CDR3 bases are TGTGCCAGCAACCCTGGGGCCACAGGAGGGGGATCGGAGACCCAGTACTTC.

In this sample, this clonotype turned up many times. This chain links TRBV14 with TRBJ1-5, with TRBD1 matching 7 bases. The CDR3 is made up of 14 amino acids. Germline lookup yields CDR1 SGHDN and CDR2 FVKESK. Trimming at V came to 2 bases and at J to 4 bases, leaving 2 bases not matched to a gene. The CDR3 loop is CASSQQGVNQPQHF. In DNA, the CDR3 is TGTGCCAGCAGCCAACAGGGGGTGAATCAGCCCCAGCATTTT.

This chain connects TRBV29-1 to TRBJ2-2; D perhaps matches TRBD2 (5 bases). V was clipped by 4 bases and J by 2 bases, with 8 bases between them. Germline CDR1 reads SQVTM; CDR2 reads ANQGSEA. This CDR3 contains 13 residues. The CDR3 is CSVGTPNTGELFF. In DNA form, the CDR3 reads TGCAGCGTTGGGACTCCCAACACCGGGGAGCTGTTTTTT.